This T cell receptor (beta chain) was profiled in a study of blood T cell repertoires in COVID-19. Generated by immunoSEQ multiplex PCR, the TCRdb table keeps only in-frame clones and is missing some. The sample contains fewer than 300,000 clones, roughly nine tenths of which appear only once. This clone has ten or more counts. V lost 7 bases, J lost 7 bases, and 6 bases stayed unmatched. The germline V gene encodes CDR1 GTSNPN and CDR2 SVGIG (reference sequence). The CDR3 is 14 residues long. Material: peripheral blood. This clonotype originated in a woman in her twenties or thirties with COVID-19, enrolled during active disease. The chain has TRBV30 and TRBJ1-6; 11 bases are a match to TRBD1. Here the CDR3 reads CASTGTGGNSPLHF. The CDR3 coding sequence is TGTGCCTCTACCGGGACAGGGGGGAATTCACCCCTCCACTTT.